This TCR beta chain was retrieved from a study of blood T cells in healthy people across ages. Healthy Russian Caucasian donors spanned ages roughly 6 to 100 years. Using a J-beta primer mix together with a sample-barcoded 5' primer, a second PCR was run for about 6 to 11 cycles. TCRdb redid the calling of the 5' RACE reads with MiXCR, one entry per CDR3 protein. The data contain more than 1.4 million distinct CDR3 sequences, 42% of them singletons. V gave up 4 bases and J gave up 5 bases; unmatched junction bases: 9. The CDR3 consists of 15 residues. Per the germline V gene, CDR1 is LGHNA and CDR2 is YNFKEQ.

The V and J genes are TRBV4-2 and TRBJ1-1, with TRBD1 matching over 8 bases. The origin of this receptor is a woman aged 18-29 years in good health. Material: blood. CDR3 region: CASSRILRGHTEAFF. The CDR3 region has the DNA TGTGCCAGCAGCCGCATCCTCAGGGGGCATACTGAAGCTTTCTTT.